The rows below give T cell receptor beta chains drawn from one sample of a study of control samples from healthy donors and cancer patients. Here immunoSEQ multiplex PCR was the method, and the copy in TCRdb shows in-frame clones only, minus some. The data show roughly 47,000 clones, approximately 87% seen once. Specimen: PBMCs. These TCRs come from a woman aged 55-70 years with lung cancer. CDR3s include the opening cysteine and the closing phenylalanine or tryptophan. Clone size is shown for a subset of rows, as once, few, many or a class of expanded clone.

V	size	CDR3
TRBV19	-	CASSIFRRVSGANVLTF
TRBV5-6	once	CASSSDYSYNEQFF
TRBV29-1	-	CSVGSRNTIYF
TRBV7-9	-	CASSFGAGDTGELFF
TRBV15	-	CATSAAGTLQTGELFF
TRBV14	once	CASSQFVGTQYF
TRBV18	-	CASSPGTGDSYEQYF
TRBV7-9	-	CASSLVGQYEQYF
TRBV19	once	CASRELTGSNSPLHF
TRBV7-2	-	CASSLALLTEQFF
TRBV27	-	CASSLSDTGANVLTF
TRBV5-1	-	CASSLAGPAGRGYTF
TRBV19	-	CASSIQGATGELFF
TRBV13	-	CASSYRGGSGTNEKLFF
TRBV28	-	CASSLRGLNTEAFF
TRBV12-3/TRBV12-4	-	CASALESLYEQYF
TRBV4-2	-	CASSQDPTSGRMETQYF
TRBV4-3	once	CASSPEAWDKYNEQFF
TRBV7-3	-	CASSLSGASVNEQFF
TRBV19	-	CASSIVGSEQYF
TRBV11-2	-	CASSFRGLAPNEQFF
TRBV24-1	-	CATSDSGGTNYGYTF
TRBV19	-	CASSKVRGTTYEQYF
TRBV9	-	CASSASGSYNEQFF
TRBV9	-	CASSVEGWSPQQYF
TRBV3-1/TRBV3-2	-	CASSRGANYGYTF